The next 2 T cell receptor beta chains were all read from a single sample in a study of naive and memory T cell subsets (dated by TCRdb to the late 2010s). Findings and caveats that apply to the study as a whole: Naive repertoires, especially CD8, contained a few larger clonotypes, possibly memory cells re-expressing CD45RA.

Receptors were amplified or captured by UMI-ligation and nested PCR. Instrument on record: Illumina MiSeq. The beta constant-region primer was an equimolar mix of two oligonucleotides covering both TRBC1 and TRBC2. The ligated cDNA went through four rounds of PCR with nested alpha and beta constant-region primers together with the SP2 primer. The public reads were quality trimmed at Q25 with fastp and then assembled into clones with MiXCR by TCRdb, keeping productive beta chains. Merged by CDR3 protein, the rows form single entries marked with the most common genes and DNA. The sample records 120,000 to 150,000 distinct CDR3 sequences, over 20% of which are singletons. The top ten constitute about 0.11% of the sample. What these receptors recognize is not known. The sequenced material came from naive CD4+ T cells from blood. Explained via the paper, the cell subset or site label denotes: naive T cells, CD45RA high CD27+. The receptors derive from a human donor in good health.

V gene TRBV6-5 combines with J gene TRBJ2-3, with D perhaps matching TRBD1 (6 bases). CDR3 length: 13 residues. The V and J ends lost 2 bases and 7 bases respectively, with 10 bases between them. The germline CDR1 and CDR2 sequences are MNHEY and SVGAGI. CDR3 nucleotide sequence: TGTGCCAGCAGTTACATGGGGGCGAATACGCAGTATTTT. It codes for CASSYMGANTQYF.

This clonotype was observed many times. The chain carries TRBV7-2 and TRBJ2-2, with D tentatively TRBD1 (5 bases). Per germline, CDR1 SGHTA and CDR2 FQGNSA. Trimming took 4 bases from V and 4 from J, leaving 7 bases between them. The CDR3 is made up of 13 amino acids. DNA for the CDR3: TGTGCCAGCAGCTCCCAGGGCACCGGGGAGCTGTTTTTT. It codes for CASSSQGTGELFF.